The text below deals with one TCR beta chain. The antigen remains undetermined. The record originates from a study of blood T cells in healthy people across ages. About the research overall: Template switching recovered approximately one barcoded beta molecule for every two T cells. Study findings and constraints: Since the PBMCs were unsorted, naive and antigen-experienced cells could not be conclusively compared.

Through a sample-barcoded 5' primer and a J-beta primer mix, a second PCR was run for roughly 6 to 11 cycles. MiXCR, run by TCRdb on the 5' RACE reads, gives a single entry per CDR3 protein. Seen here are about 640,000 distinct CDR3 sequences, approximately 50% observed once, and the top ten hold over 35%. Between the trimmed V and J ends, which lost 3 bases and 0 bases, there was a span of 12 bases. CDR1 is MNHEY, CDR2 SVGEGT, per germline. The CDR3 is 17 amino acids. The chain uses TRBV6-2 or TRBV6-3 and TRBJ1-6, with unresolved D. Sample: blood. The origin of this receptor is a man aged 60 to 69 in good health. This CDR3 reads CASSYGDVSSYNSPLHF. The CDR3 bases are TGTGCCAGCAGTTATGGAGACGTCTCCTCCTATAATTCACCCCTCCACTTT.